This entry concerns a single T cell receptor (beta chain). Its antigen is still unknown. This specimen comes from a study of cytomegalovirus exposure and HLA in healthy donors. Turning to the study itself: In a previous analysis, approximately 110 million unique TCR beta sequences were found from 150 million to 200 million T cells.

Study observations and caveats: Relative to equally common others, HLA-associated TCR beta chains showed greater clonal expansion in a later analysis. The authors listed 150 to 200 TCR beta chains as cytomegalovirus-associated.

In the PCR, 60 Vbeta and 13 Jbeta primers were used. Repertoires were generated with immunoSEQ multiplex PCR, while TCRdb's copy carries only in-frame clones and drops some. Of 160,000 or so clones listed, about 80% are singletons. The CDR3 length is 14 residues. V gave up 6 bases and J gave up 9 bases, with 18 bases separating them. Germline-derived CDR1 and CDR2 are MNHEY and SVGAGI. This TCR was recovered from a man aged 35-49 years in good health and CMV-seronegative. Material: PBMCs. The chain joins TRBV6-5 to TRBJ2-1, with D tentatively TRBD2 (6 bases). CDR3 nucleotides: TGTGCCAGCAGGCCGCCGGGGGATTTTTCTGAGCAGTTCTTC. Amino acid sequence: CASRPPGDFSEQFF.